What follows describes a single TCR beta chain. The CDR3 sequence is 16 residues long. Trimming took 3 bases from V and 2 from J, leaving 15 bases between them. Germline values: CDR1 SGDLS, CDR2 YYNGEE. The source of the sample is a study of blood T cell repertoires in COVID-19. Produced via immunoSEQ multiplex PCR; TCRdb's table is partial and in-frame only. The sample lists 73,000 or so clones, 83% occurring once. This sequence was found in a woman aged 55-70 years with acute or convalescent COVID-19. Sequencing was carried out using peripheral blood. The V and J genes are TRBV9 and TRBJ2-4, with D possibly matching TRBD2 (6 bases). The CDR3 spells CASSGGAGGTKNIQYF. The CDR3 coding sequence is TGTGCCAGCAGCGGAGGGGCGGGCGGGACCAAAAACATTCAGTACTTC. Full variable domain (outside the CDR3, taken from reference TRBV9 and TRBJ2-4): DSGVTQTPKHLITATGQRVTLRCSPRSGDLSVYWYQQSLDQGLQFLIQYYNGEERAKGNILERFSAQQFPDLHSELNLSSLELGDSALYFCASSGGAGGTKNIQYFGAGTRLSVL.